This T cell receptor beta chain was sequenced during a study of spatial heterogeneity in lung cancer. About the research overall: Matched bulk RNA-seq provided a T cell module score, and TCR transcript counts in tumor regions correlated strongly with it.

One entry per CDR3 protein, called by TCRdb with MiXCR from the 5' RACE reads. The profile shows more than 1,500 distinct CDR3 sequences, around 9.8% of them singletons. Study-wide results and limits: Tumor mutation counts were tracked by expanded intratumoral alpha and beta TCR counts.

The time point denotes: sample taken at primary tumor resection. In its sample, this clonotype is medium-sized (0.01 to 0.1%). Its antigen is unidentified. In a library made to pick up alpha chains, this beta chain is a stray read with a size that means little. The CDR3 is made up of 18 amino acids. Germline-derived CDR1 and CDR2 are KGHSH and LQKENI. V shed 3 bases, J shed 0 bases, and the junction held 9 bases outside the gene matches. The source material was lung tumor tissue, sampled at surgery. The clonotype originates from a female donor with early-stage non-small cell lung cancer. The chain links TRBV18 to TRBJ2-4; TRBD2 agrees at 9 bases. The DNA of the CDR3 is TGTGCCAGCTCACCGGAAAAGCGGGGGGTATTAGCCAAAAACATTCAGTACTTC. Translated, it gives CASSPEKRGVLAKNIQYF. Filled out from reference TRBV18 and TRBJ2-4, the complete variable domain reads NAGVMQNPRHLVRRRGQEARLRCSPMKGHSHVYWYRQLPEEGLKFMVYLQKENIIDESGMPKERFSAEFPKEGPSILRIQQVVRGDSAAYFCASSPEKRGVLAKNIQYFGAGTRLSVL.